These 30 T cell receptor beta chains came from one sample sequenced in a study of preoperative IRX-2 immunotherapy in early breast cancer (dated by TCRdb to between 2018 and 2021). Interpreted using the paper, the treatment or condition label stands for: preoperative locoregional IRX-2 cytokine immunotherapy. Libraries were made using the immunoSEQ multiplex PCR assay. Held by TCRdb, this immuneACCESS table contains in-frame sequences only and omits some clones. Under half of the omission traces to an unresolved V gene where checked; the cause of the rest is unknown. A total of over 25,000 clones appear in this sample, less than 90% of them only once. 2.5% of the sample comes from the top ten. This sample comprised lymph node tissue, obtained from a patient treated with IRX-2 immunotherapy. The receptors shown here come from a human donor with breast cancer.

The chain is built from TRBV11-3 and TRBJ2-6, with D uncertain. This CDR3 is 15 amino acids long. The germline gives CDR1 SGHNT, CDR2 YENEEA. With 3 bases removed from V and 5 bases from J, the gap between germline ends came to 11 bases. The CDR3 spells CASSLAFPRANVLTF. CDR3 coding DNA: TGTGCCAGCAGCTTGGCTTTCCCGAGGGCCAACGTCCTGACTTTC.

CDR3 coding DNA: TGCGCCAGCAGCTTGTCGCTAGCGGGAGCCTACGAGCAGTACTTC. The encoded protein is CASSLSLAGAYEQYF. V gene TRBV5-1 combines with J gene TRBJ2-7, with 10 bases aligning to TRBD2. The germline gives CDR1 SGHRS, CDR2 YFSETQ. Trimming removed 1 base from V and 2 bases from J; junction bases left unmatched: 3. The CDR3 consists of 15 residues.

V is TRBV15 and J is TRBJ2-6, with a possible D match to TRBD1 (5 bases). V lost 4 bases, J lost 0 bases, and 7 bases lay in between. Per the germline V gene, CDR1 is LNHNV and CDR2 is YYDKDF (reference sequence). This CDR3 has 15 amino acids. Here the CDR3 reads CATSTDSSGANVLTF. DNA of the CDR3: TGTGCCACCAGCACAGACAGCTCTGGGGCCAACGTCCTGACTTTC.

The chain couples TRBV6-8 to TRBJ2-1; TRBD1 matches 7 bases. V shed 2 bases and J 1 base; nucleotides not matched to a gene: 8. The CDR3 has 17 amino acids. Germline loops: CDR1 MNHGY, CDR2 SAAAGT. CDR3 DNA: TGTGCCAGCAGTTACCCCAAAATGGGACAGTCCTACAATGAGCAGTTCTTC. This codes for CASSYPKMGQSYNEQFF.

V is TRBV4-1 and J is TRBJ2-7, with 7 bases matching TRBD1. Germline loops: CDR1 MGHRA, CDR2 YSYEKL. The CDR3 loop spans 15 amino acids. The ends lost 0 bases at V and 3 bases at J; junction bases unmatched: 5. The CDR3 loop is CASSQEGGLGYEQYF. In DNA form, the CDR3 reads TGCGCCAGCAGCCAAGAAGGGGGCCTCGGCTACGAGCAGTACTTC.

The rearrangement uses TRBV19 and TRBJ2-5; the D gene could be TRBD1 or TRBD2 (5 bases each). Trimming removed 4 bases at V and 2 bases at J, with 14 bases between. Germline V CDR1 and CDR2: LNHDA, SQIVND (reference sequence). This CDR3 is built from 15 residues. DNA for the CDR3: TGTGCCAGTAGTACGCCCGGGACCCCACAAGAGACCCAGTACTTC. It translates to CASSTPGTPQETQYF.

CDR3 in DNA: TGTGCCAGCAGCCCCCTTCAGGGGACCGGCAATCAGCCCCAGCATTTT. This codes for CASSPLQGTGNQPQHF. The gene calls are TRBV6-8 and TRBJ1-5; maybe TRBD1 (6 bases). V lost 6 bases and J lost 2, with 17 bases in between. This CDR3 has 16 residues. The V gene's germline CDR1 is MNHGY and CDR2 SAAAGT.

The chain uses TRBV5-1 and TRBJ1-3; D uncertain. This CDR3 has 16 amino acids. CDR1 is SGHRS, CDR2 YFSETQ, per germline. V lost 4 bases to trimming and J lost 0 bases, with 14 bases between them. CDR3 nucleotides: TGCGCCAGCAGCCTCTGGGCGCTGAGCTCTGGAAACACCATATATTTT. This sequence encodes CASSLWALSSGNTIYF.

CDR3 residues: CAGSPTVNEQFF. CDR3 bases: TGTGCCGGCTCCCCGACAGTCAATGAGCAGTTCTTC. J is TRBJ2-1 and V is TRBV12-5; weak D call: TRBD1 (5 bases). This CDR3 is built from 12 residues. CDR1 is LGHNT, CDR2 FRNRAP, per germline.

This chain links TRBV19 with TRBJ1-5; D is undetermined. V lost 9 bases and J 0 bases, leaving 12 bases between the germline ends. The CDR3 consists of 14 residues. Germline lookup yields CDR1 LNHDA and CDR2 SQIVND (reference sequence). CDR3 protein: CARRAGGSNQPQHF. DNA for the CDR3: TGTGCCAGAAGGGCCGGAGGTAGCAATCAGCCCCAGCATTTT.

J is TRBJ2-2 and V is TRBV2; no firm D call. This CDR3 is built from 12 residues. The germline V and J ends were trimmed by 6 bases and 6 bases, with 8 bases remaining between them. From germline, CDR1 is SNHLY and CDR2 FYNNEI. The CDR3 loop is CASSTHAGELFF. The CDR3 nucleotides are TGTGCCAGCAGCACCCATGCCGGGGAGCTGTTTTTT.

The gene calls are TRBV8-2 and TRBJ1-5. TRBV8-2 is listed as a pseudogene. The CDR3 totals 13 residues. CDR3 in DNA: TGTGCCAGCAGTATATCCGACAATCAGCCCCAGCATTTT. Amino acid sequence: CASSISDNQPQHF.

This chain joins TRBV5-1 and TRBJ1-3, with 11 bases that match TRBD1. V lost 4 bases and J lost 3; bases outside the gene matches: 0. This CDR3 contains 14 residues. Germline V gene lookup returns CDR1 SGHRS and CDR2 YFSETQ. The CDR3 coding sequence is TGCGCCAGCAGCGGGACAGGGGGTGGAAACACCATATATTTT. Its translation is CASSGTGGGNTIYF.

DNA for the CDR3: TGTGCCAGCAGTTTTCGGCAATTTTCCCACGAGCAGTACTTC. Its translation is CASSFRQFSHEQYF. The chain is built from TRBV28 and TRBJ2-7; D not certain. V shed 3 bases and J shed 5 bases, with 14 bases lying between them. The CDR3 is 14 residues long. The V gene's germline CDR1 is MDHEN and CDR2 SYDVKM.

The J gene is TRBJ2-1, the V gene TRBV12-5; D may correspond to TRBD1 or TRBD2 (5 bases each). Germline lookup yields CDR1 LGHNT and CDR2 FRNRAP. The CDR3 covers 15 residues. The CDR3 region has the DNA TGTGCCAGCAAAGGGACGGCGAGCTCCTACAATGAGCAGTTCTTC. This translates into CASKGTASSYNEQFF.

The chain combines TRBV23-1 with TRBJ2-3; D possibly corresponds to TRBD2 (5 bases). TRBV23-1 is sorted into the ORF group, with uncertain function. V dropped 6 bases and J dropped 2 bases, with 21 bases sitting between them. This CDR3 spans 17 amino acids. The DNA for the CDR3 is TGCGCCAGCAGCTATATCGACACTCCCGACTACACAGATACGCAGTATTTT. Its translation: CASSYIDTPDYTDTQYF.

CDR3 sequence: CASSFSGAYNEQFF. The CDR3 region has the DNA TGTGCCAGCAGTTTTTCTGGAGCCTACAATGAGCAGTTCTTC. This sequence joins TRBV28 and TRBJ2-1; unclear D gene. Deletions cut 3 bases from V and 2 bases from J, with 8 bases between. CDR3 size: 14 residues. Looked up from germline, CDR1 is MDHEN and CDR2 is SYDVKM.

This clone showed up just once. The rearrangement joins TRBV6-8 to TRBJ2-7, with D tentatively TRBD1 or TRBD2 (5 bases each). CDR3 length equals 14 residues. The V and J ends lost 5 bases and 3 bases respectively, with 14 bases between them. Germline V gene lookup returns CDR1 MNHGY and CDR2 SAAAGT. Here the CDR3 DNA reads TGTGCCAGCAGTGATCGGGGACGGGGCTACGAGCAGTACTTC. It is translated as CASSDRGRGYEQYF.

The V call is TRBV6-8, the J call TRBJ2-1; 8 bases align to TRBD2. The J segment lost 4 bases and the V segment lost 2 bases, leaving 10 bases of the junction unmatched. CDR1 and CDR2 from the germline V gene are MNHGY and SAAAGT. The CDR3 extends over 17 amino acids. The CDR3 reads CASSYRRTSLLYNEQFF. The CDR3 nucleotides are TGTGCCAGCAGTTACCGTAGGACTAGCCTGTTATACAATGAGCAGTTCTTC.

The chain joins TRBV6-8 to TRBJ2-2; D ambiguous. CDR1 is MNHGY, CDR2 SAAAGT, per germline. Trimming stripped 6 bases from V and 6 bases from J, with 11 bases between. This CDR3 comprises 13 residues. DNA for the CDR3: TGTGCCAGCAGAGCACAGATAGCCGGGGAGCTGTTTTTT. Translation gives CASRAQIAGELFF.

CDR3 region: CAWSDGSNQPQHF. The CDR3 coding sequence is TGTGCCTGGAGTGATGGCAGTAATCAGCCCCAGCATTTT. The chain has TRBV30 and TRBJ1-5; D is unresolved. V was cut by 1 base and J by 4 bases, with 8 bases left in between. Germline loops: CDR1 GTSNPN, CDR2 SVGIG (reference sequence). The CDR3 has 13 residues. The full variable domain, with the rest looked up from reference TRBV30 and TRBJ1-5, is SQTIHQWPATLVQPVGSPLSLECTVEGTSNPNLYWYRQAAGRGLQLLFYSVGIGQISSEVPQNLSASRPQDRQFILSSKKLLLSDSGFYLCAWSDGSNQPQHFGDGTRLSIL.

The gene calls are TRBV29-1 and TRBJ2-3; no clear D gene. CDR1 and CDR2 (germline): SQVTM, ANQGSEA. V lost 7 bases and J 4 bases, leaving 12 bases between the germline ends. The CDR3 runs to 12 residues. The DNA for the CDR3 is TGCAGCGGGAGCCTTTCATCAGATACGCAGTATTTT. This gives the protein CSGSLSSDTQYF.

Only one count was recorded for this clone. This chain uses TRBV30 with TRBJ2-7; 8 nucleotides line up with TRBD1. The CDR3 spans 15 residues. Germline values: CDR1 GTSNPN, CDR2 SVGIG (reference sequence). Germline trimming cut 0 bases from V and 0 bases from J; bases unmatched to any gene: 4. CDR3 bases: TGTGCCTGGAGTGTCAGGGGGCAGAGCTCCTACGAGCAGTACTTC. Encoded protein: CAWSVRGQSSYEQYF.

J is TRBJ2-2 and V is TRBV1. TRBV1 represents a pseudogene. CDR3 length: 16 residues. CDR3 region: CASSRQAWGSTGELFF. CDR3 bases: TGCGCCAGCAGCCGCCAAGCGTGGGGATCCACCGGGGAGCTGTTTTTT.

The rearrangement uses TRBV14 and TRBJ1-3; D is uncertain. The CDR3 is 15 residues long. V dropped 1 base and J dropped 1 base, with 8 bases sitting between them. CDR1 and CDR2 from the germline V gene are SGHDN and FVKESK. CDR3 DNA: TGTGCCAGCAGCCAAGTTTCTGGGTCTGGAAACACCATATATTTT. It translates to CASSQVSGSGNTIYF.

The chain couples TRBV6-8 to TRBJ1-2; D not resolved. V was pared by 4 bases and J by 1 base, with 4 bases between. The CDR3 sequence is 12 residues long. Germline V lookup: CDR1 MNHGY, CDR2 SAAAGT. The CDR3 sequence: CASSWVNYGYTF. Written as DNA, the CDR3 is TGTGCCAGCAGTTGGGTTAACTATGGCTACACCTTC.

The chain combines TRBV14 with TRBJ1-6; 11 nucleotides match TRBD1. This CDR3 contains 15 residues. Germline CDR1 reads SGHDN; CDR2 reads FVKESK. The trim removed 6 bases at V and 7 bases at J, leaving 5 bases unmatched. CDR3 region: CASRIGQGANSPLHF. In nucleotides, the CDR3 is TGTGCCAGCAGGATAGGACAGGGGGCAAATTCACCCCTCCACTTT.

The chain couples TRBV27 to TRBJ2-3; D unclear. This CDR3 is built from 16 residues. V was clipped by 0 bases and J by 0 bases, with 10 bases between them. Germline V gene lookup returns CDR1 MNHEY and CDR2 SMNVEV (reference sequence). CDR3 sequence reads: CASSLSPKPSTDTQYF. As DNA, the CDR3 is TGTGCCAGCAGTTTATCCCCGAAACCTAGCACAGATACGCAGTATTTT.

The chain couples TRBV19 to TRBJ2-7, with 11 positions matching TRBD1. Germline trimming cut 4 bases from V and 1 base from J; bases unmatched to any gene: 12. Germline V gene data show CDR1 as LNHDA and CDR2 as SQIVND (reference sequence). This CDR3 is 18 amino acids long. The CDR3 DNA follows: TGTGCCAGTAGTAGACTACCGGGACAGGGGGTTGGTTCCTACGAGCAGTACTTC. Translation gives CASSRLPGQGVGSYEQYF.

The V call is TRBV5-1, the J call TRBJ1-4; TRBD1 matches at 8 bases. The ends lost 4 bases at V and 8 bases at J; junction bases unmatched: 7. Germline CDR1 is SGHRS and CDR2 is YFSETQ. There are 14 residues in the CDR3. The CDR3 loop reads CASSLSGGWEKLFF. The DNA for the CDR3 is TGCGCCAGCAGCCTGTCAGGGGGCTGGGAAAAACTGTTTTTT.